The rows below give T cell receptor beta chains drawn from one sample of a study of blood T cells in healthy people across ages. Each CDR3 protein gets one entry after TCRdb re-called the 5' RACE reads with MiXCR. The repertoire holds 600,000 or so distinct CDR3 sequences, with less than 35% as singletons. Sequenced sample: blood. The receptors here all came from a woman aged 80 or older in good health. CDR3s include the opening cysteine and the closing phenylalanine or tryptophan. Fields, in order: clone size, D gene, J gene, CDR3 length, V gene, CDR3 DNA, CDR3 protein. A D gene is named only where the DNA matches it firmly. Not all rows give a size; the values are once, few, many and, for expanded clones, a class.

abundance: many
d_gene: TRBD2
j_gene: TRBJ2-1
len: 13
v_gene: TRBV10-3
CDR3nt: TGTGCCATCATAAGGGAGGGTTACAATGAGCAGTTCTTC
CDR3aa: CAIIREGYNEQFF

abundance: many
d_gene: TRBD1
j_gene: TRBJ2-7
len: 14
v_gene: TRBV27
CDR3nt: TGTGCCAGCAGTTTATCAGGGGGCGTCTACGAGCAGTACTTC
CDR3aa: CASSLSGGVYEQYF

abundance: -
d_gene: TRBD2
j_gene: TRBJ2-1
len: 14
v_gene: TRBV30
CDR3nt: TGTGCCGGGAGGGCGGTCGCGGGGTACAATGAGCAGTTCTTC
CDR3aa: CAGRAVAGYNEQFF

abundance: -
d_gene: TRBD1
j_gene: TRBJ1-4
len: 15
v_gene: TRBV6-1
CDR3nt: TGTGCCAGCAGTTCCGGGACAGGGGTTTGTGAAAAACGGTTTTTT
CDR3aa: CASSSGTGVCEKRFF

abundance: many
d_gene: TRBD1
j_gene: TRBJ1-2
len: 13
v_gene: TRBV20-1
CDR3nt: TGCAGTGCTAGTAAAGACAGGGTCTATGGCTACACCTTC
CDR3aa: CSASKDRVYGYTF

abundance: -
d_gene: -
j_gene: TRBJ2-3
len: 12
v_gene: TRBV29-1
CDR3nt: TGCAGCGTTGGAGGGAACACAGATACGCAGTATTTT
CDR3aa: CSVGGNTDTQYF

abundance: -
d_gene: -
j_gene: TRBJ2-3
len: 14
v_gene: TRBV20-1
CDR3nt: TGCAGTGCTAGTAGGCCAGGCCGAGGGGATACGCAGTATTTT
CDR3aa: CSASRPGRGDTQYF

abundance: many
d_gene: -
j_gene: TRBJ1-2
len: 13
v_gene: TRBV28
CDR3nt: TGTGCCAGCAGTTCGGCGGAAAGCTATGGCTACACCTTC
CDR3aa: CASSSAESYGYTF

abundance: -
d_gene: TRBD2
j_gene: TRBJ2-6
len: 19
v_gene: TRBV2
CDR3nt: TGTGTCAGCACGCTGCGGGCGGGGGGACCCTACTCTGGGGCCAACGTCCTGACTTTC
CDR3aa: CVSTLRAGGPYSGANVLTF

abundance: -
d_gene: TRBD2
j_gene: TRBJ2-3
len: 17
v_gene: TRBV20-1
CDR3nt: TGCAGTGCTGACAAACTTACTAGCGGGAGGGCCTCAGATACGCAGTATTTT
CDR3aa: CSADKLTSGRASDTQYF

abundance: -
d_gene: -
j_gene: TRBJ2-1
len: 12
v_gene: TRBV29-1
CDR3nt: TGCAGCGTTCTCGGCCCCCTTCATGAGCGGTTCTTC
CDR3aa: CSVLGPLHERFF

abundance: many
d_gene: -
j_gene: TRBJ2-7
len: 12
v_gene: TRBV7-2
CDR3nt: TGTGCCAGCAGCTTAGTGACGTGGGAGCAGTACTTC
CDR3aa: CASSLVTWEQYF

abundance: -
d_gene: TRBD2
j_gene: TRBJ2-5
len: 15
v_gene: TRBV7-3
CDR3nt: TGTGCCAGCAGCTCAAGCGGGGGCCGGGGGGGGACCCAGTACTTC
CDR3aa: CASSSSGGRGGTQYF

abundance: many
d_gene: TRBD1
j_gene: TRBJ1-4
len: 16
v_gene: TRBV5-1
CDR3nt: TGCGCCAGCAGCAGGACAGGGAGGGGAACTAATGAAAAACTGTTTTTT
CDR3aa: CASSRTGRGTNEKLFF

abundance: few
d_gene: TRBD1
j_gene: TRBJ2-6
len: 16
v_gene: TRBV6-1
CDR3nt: TGTGCCAGCCGACAGGGACGTGGAGCCGGGGCCAACGTCCTGACTTTC
CDR3aa: CASRQGRGAGANVLTF

abundance: many
d_gene: -
j_gene: TRBJ2-1
len: 15
v_gene: TRBV5-1
CDR3nt: TGCGCCAGCAGTGGGGGGAGACTAGGTAACAATGAGCAGTTCTTC
CDR3aa: CASSGGRLGNNEQFF

abundance: many
d_gene: TRBD2
j_gene: TRBJ2-7
len: 13
v_gene: TRBV7-2
CDR3nt: TGTGCCAGCAGCGTTCGGGGGGGCTACGAGCAGTACTTC
CDR3aa: CASSVRGGYEQYF

abundance: -
d_gene: TRBD1
j_gene: TRBJ1-1
len: 14
v_gene: TRBV27
CDR3nt: TGTGCCGGCAGTTTAGGGACAGCGAACACTGAAGCTTTCTTT
CDR3aa: CAGSLGTANTEAFF

abundance: few
d_gene: TRBD2
j_gene: TRBJ2-4
len: 19
v_gene: TRBV20-1
CDR3nt: TGCAGTGCCATAGTAACTTGGACTAGCGGGGGGGTAGCCAAAAACATTCAGTACTTC
CDR3aa: CSAIVTWTSGGVAKNIQYF

abundance: -
d_gene: TRBD2
j_gene: TRBJ2-3
len: 15
v_gene: TRBV12-3/TRBV12-4
CDR3nt: TGTGCCAGCAGTGTTAGCGGGGGCGGTTCCGATACGCAGTATTTT
CDR3aa: CASSVSGGGSDTQYF

abundance: -
d_gene: -
j_gene: TRBJ2-7
len: 14
v_gene: TRBV15
CDR3nt: TGTGCCACCAGCAGGGGCTTCCCCTACAATGAGCAGTACTTC
CDR3aa: CATSRGFPYNEQYF

abundance: -
d_gene: -
j_gene: TRBJ1-1
len: 14
v_gene: TRBV28
CDR3nt: TGTGCCACCCAACTCCCGGGGCCGAAGACTGAAGCTTTCTTT
CDR3aa: CATQLPGPKTEAFF